This is a list of T cell receptor beta chains from one sample in a study of blood T cell repertoires in COVID-19. Produced via immunoSEQ multiplex PCR; TCRdb's table is partial and in-frame only. The repertoire holds over 250,000 clones, more than 75% seen once, with around 2.4% in the top ten. What was sequenced was PBMCs or T cells enriched from blood (not recorded which). Receptors were obtained from a woman in her late teens or twenties who had recovered from COVID-19. CDR3s include the opening cysteine and the closing phenylalanine or tryptophan. A D gene is named only where the DNA matches it firmly. Clone size, where shown, is once, few, many, or a class for clones that have expanded.

abundance | d_gene | j_gene | v_gene | CDR3nt | CDR3aa
. | TRBD1 | TRBJ1-1 | TRBV5-1 | TGCGCCAGCAGCGGTGGACAGGGGACCACTGAAGCTTTCTTT | CASSGGQGTTEAFF
many | . | TRBJ1-1 | TRBV29-1 | TGCAGCGTTGAAGACCCCTACGGAACAAAGCAGGACACTGAAGCTTTCTTT | CSVEDPYGTKQDTEAFF
. | . | TRBJ2-7 | TRBV30 | TGTGCCTGGAACGGGAGGGCGGGACAGGGTTTTCCCTACGAGCAGTACTTC | CAWNGRAGQGFPYEQYF
. | . | TRBJ2-7 | TRBV15 | TGTGCCACCAGCAGAGATATGGCGGGGAGCTACGAGCAGTACTTC | CATSRDMAGSYEQYF
. | . | TRBJ2-3 | TRBV11-3 | TGTGCCAGCAGCTTAGATTGGGGGGGCACAGATACGCAGTATTTT | CASSLDWGGTDTQYF
. | . | TRBJ2-2 | TRBV9 | TGTGCCAGCAGCGTAGAAGCACTTATACCGCGGGAGCTGTTTTTT | CASSVEALIPRELFF
. | . | TRBJ2-1 | TRBV14 | TGTGCCAGCAGCCAAGTAGGAGGGTTTGATGAGCAGTTCTTC | CASSQVGGFDEQFF
. | TRBD1 | TRBJ2-1 | TRBV7-9 | TGTGCCAGCAGCCATAGGGACAGAAGCTACAATGAGCAGTTCTTC | CASSHRDRSYNEQFF
. | . | TRBJ2-3 | TRBV7-9 | TGTGCCAGCAGTCCCGGCCCCAGGGTGGATACGCAGTATTTT | CASSPGPRVDTQYF
. | TRBD2 | TRBJ2-7 | TRBV10-2 | TGCGCCAGCAGAGAATCAGCGGGAGTTACCCTCTCCTACGAGCAGTACTTC | CASRESAGVTLSYEQYF
once | TRBD1 | TRBJ1-2 | TRBV16 | TGTGCCAGCAGCCAATGGTTGGCAGGGGGCTTGATTGGCTACACCTTC | CASSQWLAGGLIGYTF
. | . | TRBJ2-1 | TRBV7-2 | TGTGCCAGCAGCTTAGCCACTACTAGGATTGAGCAGTTCTTC | CASSLATTRIEQFF
. | TRBD1 | TRBJ1-2 | TRBV6-2/TRBV6-3 | TGTGCCAGCAGTGACAGGGAAGGCTACACCTTC | CASSDREGYTF
. | TRBD1 | TRBJ2-1 | TRBV11-3 | TGTGCCAGCGGCTGGGACAGGGCTACCTACAATGAGCAGTTCTTC | CASGWDRATYNEQFF
. | . | TRBJ1-1 | TRBV12-3/TRBV12-4 | . | CASSFWGEGTFF
. | . | TRBJ1-1 | TRBV19 | TGTGCCAGTAGTTTTCAGGGGCGGACTGAAGCTTTCTTT | CASSFQGRTEAFF
. | . | TRBJ2-7 | TRBV11-2 | TGTGCCAGCAGCTTAGATTCAGGGTTTAGCCTGAAGTACGAGCAGTACTTC | CASSLDSGFSLKYEQYF
few | TRBD1 | TRBJ1-5 | TRBV6-1 | TGTGCCAGCACTGACAGGGGGGTAGAGAGCAATCAGCCCCAGCATTTT | CASTDRGVESNQPQHF
. | . | TRBJ2-7 | TRBV12-3/TRBV12-4 | TGTGCCAGCAGTTTACCCCCGATACTGTACTTC | CASSLPPILYF
once | . | TRBJ1-1 | TRBV9 | TGTGCCAGCAGCCAGGGACATTCGAACACTGAAGCTTTCTTT | CASSQGHSNTEAFF
once | TRBD1 | TRBJ1-4 | TRBV9 | TGTGCCAGCAGCGTGTCGGGACAGGGTTATGAAAAACTGTTTTTT | CASSVSGQGYEKLFF
. | . | TRBJ1-6 | TRBV14 | TGTGCCAGCAGCCAGGGACTGAATAATTCACCCCTCCACTTT | CASSQGLNNSPLHF